This section outlines one T cell receptor (beta chain) sequence together with its context. What this receptor recognizes is not known. The sequencer listed for this sample is Illumina HiSeq 2000. The TCR beta cDNA libraries were made using 5'RACE template switching, a step that added both a universal primer site and unique molecular identifiers. cDNA synthesis was primed from the TCR beta constant segment and was followed by two successive PCR amplification steps. From the authors' description of their analysis: MIGEC was used to demultiplex reads and group the reads by UMI, and MiTCR was used to assemble and quantify clonotypes. To exclude erroneous sequences, any TCR cDNA sequence not supported by at least two reads was discarded. Downstream repertoire analysis used the tcR package, and clonotypes were matched across fractions by CDR3 nucleotide sequence plus V segment. VDJmatch was used to annotate antigen specificity against VDJdb, with one amino acid substitution in CDR3 permitted. TCRdb reprocessed the public reads and reports one entry per CDR3 protein sequence, without DNA. These V and J calls are TCRdb output, not the study's own analysis. This specimen's table enumerates about 190,000 distinct CDR3 sequences. 20% to 25% of the sample belongs to the ten largest clones.

This entry comes from a study of T cells expressing NK-cell markers (dated by TCRdb to 2018 to 2021). Regarding the complete study: In sorted CD3+CD56+NKG2C+, CD3+CD56+NKG2C- and CD3+CD56-NKG2C+ T-cell subsets from several donors, TCR beta-chain repertoires were profiled. Among the eight sequenced donors, seven were HCMV-seropositive and one was HCMV-seronegative. Randomly selected healthy volunteers, three men and five women, were used as the eight sequenced donors. The libraries were sequenced on Illumina HiSeq 2000/2500, MiSeq or NextSeq, producing 2 x 150 bp reads.

Paper-wide results and their limitations: Whether the expanded NKG2C-expressing T cell clones were specific for HCMV antigens remained unclear. In several donors, the dominant CD3+CD56+NKG2C+ clonotypes were found to rank among the top 10 CD8+ clonotypes and to make up about 1.0-7.5% of CD8+ T cells. Those dominant clonotypes were again the most abundant among CD3+CD56-NKG2C+ cells in a handful of donors, at 28.3-60.1%.

Based on the germline V gene, the CDR1 and CDR2 sequences are SNHLY and FYNNEI. The CDR3 runs 15 residues from the cysteine to the phenylalanine. DNA is not recorded here. To determine HCMV serostatus, a commercial ELISA kit was used to detect HCMV-specific IgG in serum. Ficoll density gradient centrifugation was used to isolate peripheral blood mononuclear cells from blood. The chain was built from TRBV2 and TRBJ1-1; TCRdb lists TRBD1, though no DNA is available to test this call. The sequence came from a man aged 18 to 70 in good health. The material sequenced was blood T cells: a sorted CD56 or NKG2C T cell subset, CD4+ or CD8+ T cells, or bulk PBMC T cells (not recorded which). The CDR3 protein is CASSGGGTGNTEAFF. The reference TRBV2 and TRBJ1-1 proteins fill in what lies around the CDR3, so the full variable domain reads EPEVTQTPSHQVTQMGQEVILRCVPISNHLYFYWYRQILGQKVEFLVSFYNNEISEKSEIFDDQFSVERPDGSNFTLKIRSTKLEDSAMYFCASSGGGTGNTEAFFGQGTRLTVV.